This TCR beta chain emerged from a study of blood T cell repertoires in COVID-19 (dated by TCRdb to the early 2020s). Notes on the research overall: Samples from collaborators originated in the United States, Italy and Spain and spanned both the acute and convalescent phases of COVID-19. The repertoires were made available in a free public database intended to serve as a resource for research on the immune response to SARS-CoV-2. Samples were obtained from the ongoing ImmuneRACE study (first 160 participants) and from 950 to 1,500 subjects provided by 6 global collaborators. Where HLA class I and class II types were available, the types were taken from metadata supplied by the sample provider, not from assay-based typing. The material from the prospective study consisted of cDNA or gDNA derived from T cells, B-cell-depleted T cells, or PBMCs. Deeply sampled blood TCRbeta repertoires from subjects exposed to, actively infected with, or recovered from COVID-19 were included in the dataset. A de-identified subject ID, COVID-19 status, age in years and sex were almost always included in the sample metadata.

The germline V gene supplies CDR1 MGHDK and CDR2 SYGVNS. Trimming at the junction amounts to 2 bases on V and 4 bases on J, and the germline ends lie 3 bases apart. Including cysteine and phenylalanine, the CDR3 has 12 amino acids. The CDR3 DNA has 36 bases and is translated from base 1. Each collaborating institution followed its own protocols to collect whole blood in K2EDTA tubes. For TCRbeta analysis, collaborators shipped samples in one of three forms: frozen whole blood, isolated PBMCs, or DNA extracted from either of those sample types. Remarks on this clone: Its binding antigen is unknown. Base quality data are lacking; no much larger clone is found one base away.

Here is what the overall study found, with its caveats: How much clinical and demographic metadata was included differed by source and by participant, and the metadata was provided uncurated.

TCRbeta CDR3 regions were amplified from genomic DNA using the immunoSEQ Assay, a bias-controlled multiplex PCR. Processing in the source paper ran as follows. The number of nucleated cells in each sample was estimated by amplification of reference gene primers within the assay. To quantify the absolute abundance of each unique TCRbeta CDR3 rearrangement, sequence reads were collapsed and filtered. Productive Simpson clonality was computed per sample as the square root of Simpson's diversity index over productive rearrangements. The table comes from immuneACCESS by way of TCRdb, which keeps in-frame sequences with V and J called. Part of the clones is missing from these tables; in studies checked, under half for an unresolved V gene and the rest for unknown reasons. The V and J calls and clone size were taken over from that table, and D and trimming were inferred from the DNA. Recorded for this sample are 85,000 to 120,000 clones; approximately 91% of them occurred a single time. The ten top clones hold around 4% of the sample.

This TCR was sampled from a man aged 18-30 years with acute or convalescent COVID-19. The chain couples TRBV25-1 to TRBJ1-5, with no confident D gene call. Sequences were obtained from peripheral blood. This receptor has the CDR3 CASSEPNQPQHF. The sequenced DNA: TGTGCCAGCAGTGAACCGAATCAGCCCCAGCATTTT.